The 19 T cell receptor beta chains below were found in one sample sequenced in a study of CD8+CD57+ T cells in acquired aplastic anemia. CDR3 and TCR beta VDJ profiling relied on a genomic DNA template. From the reads, TCRdb called clonotypes with MiXCR, one entry per CDR3 protein. The sample carries roughly 170,000 distinct CDR3 sequences, around 50% recorded once. All sequencing subjects had displayed CD8+CD57+ cell expansion on flow cytometry. The source material was sorted CD4+, CD8+, or CD8+CD57+ T cells (not recorded which) from PBMCs. The receptors here all came from a human donor with aplastic anemia.

This clonotype was picked up many times. The chain has TRBV5-1 and TRBJ1-6; 9 bases are a match to TRBD1. The V gene's germline CDR1 is SGHRS and CDR2 YFSETQ. The ends lost 0 bases at V and 10 bases at J; junction bases unmatched: 5. The CDR3 extends over 15 amino acids. The CDR3 is CASSLAGTGRSPLHF. The CDR3, as DNA: TGCGCCAGCAGCTTGGCGGGGACAGGGAGGTCACCCCTCCACTTT. Using reference TRBV5-1 and TRBJ1-6 for the parts outside the CDR3, the full variable domain is KAGVTQTPRYLIKTRGQQVTLSCSPISGHRSVSWYQQTPGQGLQFLFEYFSETQRNKGNFPGRFSGRQFSNSRSEMNVSTLELGDSALYLCASSLAGTGRSPLHFGNGTRLTVT.

This clonotype was seen many times. The chain employs TRBV2 and TRBJ2-7, with 12 bases matching TRBD2. CDR1 is SNHLY and CDR2 is FYNNEI in the germline V gene. V lost 4 bases to trimming and J lost 3 bases; unmatched junction nucleotides: 10. The CDR3 consists of 17 residues. The CDR3 DNA follows: TGTGCCAGCAGTGTGAGGCTAGCGGGGGGGCCGGGCTACGAGCAGTACTTC. Translating gives CASSVRLAGGPGYEQYF.

The chain couples TRBV11-1 to TRBJ2-7, with TRBD1 identical over 9 bases. V lost 3 bases to trimming and J lost 3 bases; unmatched junction nucleotides: 6. Looked up from germline, CDR1 is SGHAT and CDR2 is FQDESV (reference sequence). The CDR3 has 15 amino acids. CDR3 bases: TGTGCCAGCAGCTTGACCGGGACAGGGATCTACGAGCAGTACTTC. Protein: CASSLTGTGIYEQYF.

A few counts support this clonotype. The V and J genes are TRBV20-1 and TRBJ2-7, with 8 bases matching TRBD1. The trim removed 7 bases at V and 4 bases at J, leaving 9 bases unmatched. CDR3 length: 13 residues. Germline lookup yields CDR1 DFQATT and CDR2 SNEGSKA (reference sequence). CDR3 sequence reads: CSVAAQGGYEQYF. In DNA, the CDR3 is TGCAGTGTAGCAGCACAGGGGGGATACGAGCAGTACTTC.

J is TRBJ2-7 and V is TRBV29-1, with TRBD2 identical over 11 bases. In germline, CDR1 is SQVTM, CDR2 ANQGSEA. CDR3 length: 14 amino acids. Losses at the gene ends were 4 bases for V and 1 base for J; bases not matched to a gene: 3. This chain's CDR3 is CSVGLAGISYEQYF. In DNA form, the CDR3 reads TGCAGCGTTGGACTAGCGGGGATATCCTACGAGCAGTACTTC.

The chain recombines TRBV7-2 with TRBJ1-2, with D maybe TRBD1 (5 bases). The germline gives CDR1 SGHTA, CDR2 FQGNSA. V was trimmed by 6 bases and J by 2 bases, leaving 13 bases between them. CDR3 length: 14 amino acids. For the CDR3, the DNA is TGTGCCAGCAGGCAAAAGGGACGGAACTATGGCTACACCTTC. It yields the protein CASRQKGRNYGYTF.

The chain has TRBV27 and TRBJ2-3; 9 positions agree with TRBD2. The junction had 5 bases not matched to a gene; V was cut back by 4 bases and J by 0 bases. Germline values: CDR1 MNHEY, CDR2 SMNVEV (reference sequence). This CDR3 has 16 residues. The CDR3 DNA sequence: TGTGCCAGCAGTTCCAGCGGGGGGATTAGCACAGATACGCAGTATTTT. Translating gives CASSSSGGISTDTQYF.

There are many counts of this clonotype. V is TRBV19 and J is TRBJ1-6; D is unresolved. CDR3 size: 18 residues. Germline values: CDR1 LNHDA, CDR2 SQIVND (reference sequence). Trimming cost V 5 bases and J 4 bases, with 21 bases left between them. The chain's CDR3 is CASSLRYGQTGYNSPLHF. The CDR3 nucleotides are TGTGCCAGTAGTCTCCGATACGGCCAGACGGGATATAATTCACCCCTCCACTTT.

This clonotype has a handful of counts. J is TRBJ1-4 and V is TRBV6-1, with 8 nucleotides matching TRBD1. Germline-derived CDR1 and CDR2 are MNHNS and SASEGT. The CDR3 has 14 amino acids. V was pared by 7 bases and J by 7 bases, with 8 bases of the junction left unmatched. CDR3 amino acids: CASKPGGGGEKLFF. The CDR3 region has the DNA TGTGCCAGCAAACCAGGGGGCGGGGGTGAAAAACTGTTTTTT.

This rearrangement joins TRBV4-2 to TRBJ1-1; D uncertain. Germline V lookup: CDR1 LGHNA, CDR2 YNFKEQ. V shed 4 bases and J shed 6 bases, with 21 bases lying between them. This CDR3 comprises 16 residues. In DNA, the CDR3 is TGTGCCAGCAGCCGTCAGGAAGGCGGGCAGGTCGCTGAAGCTTTCTTT. Translated, it gives CASSRQEGGQVAEAFF.

CDR3 bases: TGTGCCAGCATGGGGCCGGGCGGATTGACTTTC. Protein product: CASMGPGGLTF. V usage is TRBV2 and J usage is TRBJ2-6; TRBD1 might be the D (5 bases). CDR1 and CDR2 (germline): SNHLY, FYNNEI. Trimming shortened V by 7 bases and J by 17 bases, and 15 bases separated the two germline ends. The CDR3 runs 11 residues.

V and J are TRBV10-3 and TRBJ1-2; D not resolved. From germline, CDR1 is ENHRY and CDR2 SYGVKD. CDR3 length: 12 amino acids. Trimming cost V 2 bases and J 8 bases, with 9 bases left between them. The CDR3 DNA sequence: TGTGCCATCAGTGAGACCTCGACGGGCTACACCTTC. The encoded protein is CAISETSTGYTF.

This clonotype showed up just a few times. This chain links TRBV29-1 with TRBJ2-3; 9 bases line up with TRBD1. With V trimmed by 6 bases and J by 0 bases, 10 bases remained unmatched. The CDR3 has 16 amino acids. Per the germline V gene, CDR1 is SQVTM and CDR2 is ANQGSEA. The CDR3 here is CSVAGTGTSSTDTQYF. As DNA, the CDR3 is TGCAGCGTGGCCGGGACAGGGACTTCTAGCACAGATACGCAGTATTTT.

This chain uses TRBV29-1 with TRBJ1-2, with a possible D match to TRBD1 (5 bases). The CDR3 has 13 residues. With 6 bases removed from V and 2 bases from J, the gap between germline ends came to 13 bases. Germline CDR1 SQVTM, CDR2 ANQGSEA. Written as DNA, the CDR3 is TGCAGCGTATCAGGGCCCAGAAACTATGGCTACACCTTC. This gives the protein CSVSGPRNYGYTF. The full variable domain, rest sourced from reference TRBV29-1 and TRBJ1-2, is SAVISQKPSRDICQRGTSLTIQCQVDSQVTMMFWYRQQPGQSLTLIATANQGSEATYESGFVIDKFPISRPNLTFSTLTVSNMSPEDSSIYLCSVSGPRNYGYTFGSGTRLTVV.

This sequence joins TRBV2 and TRBJ2-7; D is ambiguous. The CDR3 is made up of 14 amino acids. V lost 3 bases, J lost 3 bases, and 12 bases lay in between. Germline CDR1 is SNHLY and CDR2 is FYNNEI. CDR3 loop: CASSEGNDLYEQYF. DNA for the CDR3: TGTGCCAGCAGTGAGGGGAATGATCTCTACGAGCAGTACTTC.

Only a few counts were recorded for this clonotype. The V and J genes are TRBV5-1 and TRBJ2-3; 16 bases align to TRBD2. The CDR3 runs 19 residues. The ends lost 4 bases at V and 8 bases at J; junction bases unmatched: 16. Germline V gene lookup returns CDR1 SGHRS and CDR2 YFSETQ. For the CDR3, the DNA is TGCGCCAGCAGCCAAATTTATACCGGGACTAGCGGGGGGGCGGGTACGCAGTATTTT. Amino acid sequence: CASSQIYTGTSGGAGTQYF.

The chain carries TRBV6-1 and TRBJ1-2, with 7 bases that match TRBD1. CDR3 length: 15 amino acids. The germline gives CDR1 MNHNS, CDR2 SASEGT. The ends lost 3 bases at V and 4 bases at J; junction bases unmatched: 8. CDR3 coding DNA: TGTGCCAGCAGTGATCAACAGGGGCCTTCCTATGGCTACACCTTC. Protein sequence: CASSDQQGPSYGYTF.

This clonotype was counted at least ten times. The chain links TRBV6-6 to TRBJ2-4, with D possibly TRBD1 on 6 matching bases. V was cut by 0 bases and J by 9 bases, with 15 bases left in between. From germline, CDR1 is MNHNY and CDR2 SVGAGI (reference sequence). The CDR3 sequence is 15 residues long. DNA of the CDR3: TGTGCCAGCAGTTACTCCATAAAGGGACACGGCATTCAGTACTTC. The encoded protein is CASSYSIKGHGIQYF.

This clonotype was recorded a few times. The chain has TRBV6-2 or TRBV6-3 and TRBJ1-6; 10 bases line up with TRBD1. V lost 7 bases and J lost 9; bases outside the gene matches: 6. This CDR3 spans 14 amino acids. CDR1 and CDR2 from the germline V gene are MNHEY and SVGEGT. The CDR3 is CASIRQGALSPLHF. The CDR3 DNA reads as TGTGCCAGCATCAGACAGGGGGCACTTTCACCCCTCCACTTT.